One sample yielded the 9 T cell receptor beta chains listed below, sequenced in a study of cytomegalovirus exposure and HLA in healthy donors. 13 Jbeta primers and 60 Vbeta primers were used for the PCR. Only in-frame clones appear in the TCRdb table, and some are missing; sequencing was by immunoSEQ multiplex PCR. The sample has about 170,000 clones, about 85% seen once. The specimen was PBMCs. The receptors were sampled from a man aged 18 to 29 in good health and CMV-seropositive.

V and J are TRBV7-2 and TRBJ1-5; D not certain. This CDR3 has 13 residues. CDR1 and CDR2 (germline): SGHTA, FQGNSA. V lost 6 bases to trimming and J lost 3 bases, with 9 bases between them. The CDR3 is CASSQFLNQPQHF. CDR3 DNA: TGTGCCAGCAGTCAGTTTCTCAATCAGCCCCAGCATTTT. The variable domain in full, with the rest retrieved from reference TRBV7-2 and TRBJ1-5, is GAGVSQSPSNKVTEKGKDVELRCDPISGHTALYWYRQSLGQGLEFLIYFQGNSAPDKSGLPSDRFSAERTGGSVSTLTIQRTQQEDSAVYLCASSQFLNQPQHFGDGTRLSIL.

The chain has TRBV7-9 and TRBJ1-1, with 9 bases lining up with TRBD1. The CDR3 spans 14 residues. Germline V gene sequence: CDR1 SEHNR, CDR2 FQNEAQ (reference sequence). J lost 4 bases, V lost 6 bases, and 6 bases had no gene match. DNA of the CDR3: TGTGCCAGCAGGCCGGGACAGGGCGGCACTGAAGCTTTCTTT. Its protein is CASRPGQGGTEAFF.

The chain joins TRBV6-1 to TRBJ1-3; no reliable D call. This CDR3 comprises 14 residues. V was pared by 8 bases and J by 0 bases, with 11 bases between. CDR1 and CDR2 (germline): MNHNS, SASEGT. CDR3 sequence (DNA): TGTGCCAGCTGGTTCGGGGACTCTGGAAACACCATATATTTT. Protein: CASWFGDSGNTIYF.

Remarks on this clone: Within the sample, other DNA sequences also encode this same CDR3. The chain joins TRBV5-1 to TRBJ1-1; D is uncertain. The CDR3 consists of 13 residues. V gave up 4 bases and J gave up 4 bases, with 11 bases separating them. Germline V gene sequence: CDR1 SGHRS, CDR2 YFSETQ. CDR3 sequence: CASSPAPGTEAFF. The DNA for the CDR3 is TGCGCCAGCAGCCCAGCACCGGGCACTGAAGCTTTCTTT. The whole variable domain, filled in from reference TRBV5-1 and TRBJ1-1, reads KAGVTQTPRYLIKTRGQQVTLSCSPISGHRSVSWYQQTPGQGLQFLFEYFSETQRNKGNFPGRFSGRQFSNSRSEMNVSTLELGDSALYLCASSPAPGTEAFFGQGTRLTVV.

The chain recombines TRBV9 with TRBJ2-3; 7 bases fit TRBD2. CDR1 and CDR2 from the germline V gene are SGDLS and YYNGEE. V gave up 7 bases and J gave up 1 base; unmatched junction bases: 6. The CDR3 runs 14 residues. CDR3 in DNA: TGTGCCAGCGCAATGGGGGGGGGCACAGATACGCAGTATTTT. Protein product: CASAMGGGTDTQYF.

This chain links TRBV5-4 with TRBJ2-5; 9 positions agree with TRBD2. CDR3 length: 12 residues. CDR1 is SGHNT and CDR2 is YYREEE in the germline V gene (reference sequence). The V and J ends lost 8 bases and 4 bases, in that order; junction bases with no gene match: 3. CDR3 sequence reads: CASGTSRETQYF. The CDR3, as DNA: TGTGCCAGTGGGACTAGCAGAGAGACCCAGTACTTC.

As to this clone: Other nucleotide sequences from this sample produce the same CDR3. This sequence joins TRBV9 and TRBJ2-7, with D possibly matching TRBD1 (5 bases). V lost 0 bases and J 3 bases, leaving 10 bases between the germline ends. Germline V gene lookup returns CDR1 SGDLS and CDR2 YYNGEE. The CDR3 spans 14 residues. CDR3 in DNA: TGTGCCAGCAGCGTAGCTGGGGCAGGCTACGAGCAGTACTTC. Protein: CASSVAGAGYEQYF. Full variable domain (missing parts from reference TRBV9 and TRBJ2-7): DSGVTQTPKHLITATGQRVTLRCSPRSGDLSVYWYQQSLDQGLQFLIQYYNGEERAKGNILERFSAQQFPDLHSELNLSSLELGDSALYFCASSVAGAGYEQYFGPGTRLTVT.

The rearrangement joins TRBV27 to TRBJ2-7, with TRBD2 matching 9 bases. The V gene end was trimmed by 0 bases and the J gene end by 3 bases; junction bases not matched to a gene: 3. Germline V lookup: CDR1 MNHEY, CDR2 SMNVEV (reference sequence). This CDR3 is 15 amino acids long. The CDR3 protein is CASSLSVLAGYEQYF. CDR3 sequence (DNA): TGTGCCAGCAGTTTATCCGTACTAGCGGGCTACGAGCAGTACTTC.

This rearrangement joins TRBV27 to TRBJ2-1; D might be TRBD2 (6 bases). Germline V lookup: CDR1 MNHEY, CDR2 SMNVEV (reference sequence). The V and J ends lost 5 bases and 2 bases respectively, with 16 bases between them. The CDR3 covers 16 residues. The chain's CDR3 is CASSRLASPPYNEQFF. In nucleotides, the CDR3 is TGTGCCAGCAGTCGGCTAGCGTCCCCTCCCTACAATGAGCAGTTCTTC.